The 4 T cell receptor beta chains presented below share a single source sample, sequenced in a study of PD-L1 blockade in urothelial cancer. Data came from immunoSEQ multiplex PCR; TCRdb stores just in-frame clones and leaves some out. The sample holds tens of thousands of clones; around 75% are singletons and the top ten take roughly 3.9%. Described time point: pretreatment peripheral blood. Source: PBMCs, taken around atezolizumab (anti-PD-L1) treatment. Receptors originate from a man aged 65-85 years with urothelial cancer.

The rearrangement uses TRBV25-1 and TRBJ2-7, with 9 nucleotides matching TRBD2. J lost 2 bases, V lost 8 bases, and 4 bases had no gene match. The CDR3 totals 13 residues. CDR1 is MGHDK, CDR2 SYGVNS, per germline. The CDR3 reads CASRAGGPYEQYF. Written as DNA, the CDR3 is TGTGCCAGCCGAGCGGGGGGCCCCTACGAGCAGTACTTC.

By sample fraction, this clone is medium-sized. The rearrangement links TRBV7-9 to TRBJ1-4, with a possible D match to TRBD1 (6 bases). V was cut by 5 bases and J by 1 base, with 8 bases left in between. CDR3 length: 14 amino acids. Germline values: CDR1 SEHNR, CDR2 FQNEAQ (reference sequence). CDR3 protein: CASSKGETNEKLFF. The CDR3 nucleotides read TGTGCCAGCAGCAAGGGGGAAACTAATGAAAAACTGTTTTTT.

The V call is TRBV27, the J call TRBJ2-1, with 9 positions matching TRBD2. The CDR3 length is 15 residues. Germline values: CDR1 MNHEY, CDR2 SMNVEV (reference sequence). V dropped 4 bases and J dropped 3; count of bases not matched to a gene: 4. The CDR3 reads CASSSRSGSYNEQFF. DNA for the CDR3: TGTGCCAGCAGTTCGCGTAGCGGGAGCTACAATGAGCAGTTCTTC.

The J gene is TRBJ2-2, the V gene TRBV27; TRBD1 matches at 10 bases. Germline V gene sequence: CDR1 MNHEY, CDR2 SMNVEV (reference sequence). The trim removed 0 bases at V and 8 bases at J, leaving 3 bases unmatched. The CDR3 length is 15 residues. CDR3 amino acids: CASSLSDRGGGELFF. The CDR3 nucleotides read TGTGCCAGCAGTTTATCGGACAGGGGGGGTGGGGAGCTGTTTTTT.